These 32 T cell receptor beta chains came from one sample sequenced in a study of CD8 T cells in Susac syndrome. After extraction with the RNeasy kit, about 0.5 to 1 ug of the RNA was reverse transcribed using random hexamers. MiXCR was run by TCRdb on the immunoSEQ multiplex PCR reads, yielding one entry per CDR3 protein. In the table there are 200,000 to 250,000 distinct CDR3 sequences, over 90% of which are singletons. Sequenced input: CD4+ T cells from PBMCs. These receptors all stem from a human donor with multiple sclerosis.

V and J are TRBV7-9 and TRBJ2-3; 7 nucleotides align to TRBD2. This CDR3 has 18 amino acids. V lost 7 bases to trimming and J lost 5 bases; unmatched junction nucleotides: 21. CDR1 is SEHNR, CDR2 FQNEAQ, per germline (reference sequence). CDR3 loop: CASTAPGTTRNPGDTQYF. CDR3 sequence (DNA): TGTGCCAGCACCGCCCCAGGGACTACGAGAAACCCCGGAGATACGCAGTATTTT.

The J gene is TRBJ2-3, the V gene TRBV24-1, with 12 bases matching TRBD1. V shed 0 bases, J shed 6 bases, and the junction held 3 bases outside the gene matches. Looked up from germline, CDR1 is KGHDR and CDR2 is SFDVKD. There are 16 residues in the CDR3. The CDR3 bases are TGTGCCACCAGTGATTTGGGGACAGGGGGCGCGGATACGCAGTATTTT. It codes for CATSDLGTGGADTQYF.

This clonotype was counted once. The gene calls are TRBV3-1 and TRBJ1-5; the D is unclear. The CDR3 totals 14 residues. Looked up from germline, CDR1 is LGHDT and CDR2 is YNNKEL (reference sequence). V gave up 2 bases and J gave up 5 bases, with 10 bases separating them. CDR3 sequence reads: CASSQPGRDQPQHF. In nucleotides, the CDR3 is TGTGCCAGCAGCCAACCGGGGAGAGATCAGCCCCAGCATTTT.

The V and J genes are TRBV20-1 and TRBJ2-5; 12 nucleotides line up with TRBD2. Germline values: CDR1 DFQATT, CDR2 SNEGSKA (reference sequence). This CDR3 is built from 16 residues. J gave up 2 bases and V 5 bases, and 9 bases lay outside the gene matches. DNA of the CDR3: TGCAGTGCTGGAAAACTAGCGGGGGGCCTGCAAGAGACCCAGTACTTC. As protein: CSAGKLAGGLQETQYF.

This sequence joins TRBV19 and TRBJ1-2; 8 bases line up with TRBD1. The CDR3 is made up of 19 amino acids. CDR1 is LNHDA and CDR2 is SQIVND in the germline V gene (reference sequence). After removal of 6 bases from V and 4 bases from J, the junction contained 22 bases not matched to a gene. CDR3 DNA: TGTGCCAGTAGCAACCCGGGACAGGAGACATTCCGTGGTGGCTATGGCTACACCTTC. This codes for CASSNPGQETFRGGYGYTF.

The rearrangement uses TRBV30 and TRBJ2-3, with 9 positions matching TRBD2. Germline CDR1 and CDR2: GTSNPN and SVGIG (reference sequence). There are 14 residues in the CDR3. V lost 3 bases, J lost 4 bases, and 5 bases stayed unmatched. This CDR3 reads CAWRFAGGADTQYF. CDR3 nucleotides: TGTGCCTGGAGGTTCGCGGGGGGGGCAGATACGCAGTATTTT.

This rearrangement joins TRBV7-8 to TRBJ2-2; the D is unclear. This CDR3 comprises 15 residues. Germline V lookup: CDR1 SGHVS, CDR2 FQNEAQ. The V end lost 5 bases, the J end lost 6 bases, and 16 bases lay between the germline ends. CDR3 coding DNA: TGTGCCAGCAGCACCCGGGCGGCCGCGTCCGGGGAGCTGTTTTTT. It specifies CASSTRAAASGELFF.

The chain employs TRBV7-9 and TRBJ2-1; TRBD2 aligns across 10 bases. CDR3 length: 17 amino acids. The germline V gene has CDR1 SEHNR and CDR2 FQNEAQ (reference sequence). The J segment lost 9 bases and the V segment lost 2 bases, leaving 13 bases of the junction unmatched. In DNA form, the CDR3 reads TGTGCCAGCAGCTTAAGCCCCAGCGGGGGGGCTGCCGGTGAGCAGTTCTTC. Protein sequence: CASSLSPSGGAAGEQFF.

This rearrangement joins TRBV1 to TRBJ2-1. TRBV1 is a pseudogene segment. This CDR3 comprises 13 residues. As DNA, the CDR3 is TGCACCAGCAGCGCAGGCCCCTACAATGAGCAGTTCTTC. Its translation: CTSSAGPYNEQFF.

V is TRBV27 and J is TRBJ2-7, with D perhaps being TRBD1 or TRBD2 (5 bases each). The CDR3 runs to 13 residues. V lost 3 bases and J lost 4, with 10 bases in between. CDR1 MNHEY and CDR2 SMNVEV come from the germline V gene (reference sequence). The CDR3 is CASSFQGRYEQYF. The CDR3, as DNA: TGTGCCAGCAGTTTTCAGGGACGGTACGAGCAGTACTTC.

This clonotype was counted a single time. The chain recombines TRBV29-1 with TRBJ2-7; 8 bases are a match to TRBD1. This CDR3 spans 13 amino acids. Germline CDR1 SQVTM, CDR2 ANQGSEA. The V gene end was trimmed by 5 bases and the J gene end by 12 bases; junction bases not matched to a gene: 15. DNA of the CDR3: TGCAGCGTTCTAGGGGACAGGCCTGACCGGATGTACTTC. Translated, it gives CSVLGDRPDRMYF.

The chain combines TRBV6-5 with TRBJ2-1, with 10 bases fitting TRBD1. V lost 6 bases, J lost 4 bases, and 6 bases stayed unmatched. This CDR3 region has 15 residues. Per the germline V gene, CDR1 is MNHEY and CDR2 is SVGAGI. The CDR3 nucleotides read TGTGCCAGCAGGTCCCCGGGACAGGGGTACAATGAGCAGTTCTTC. Amino acid sequence: CASRSPGQGYNEQFF.

The chain recombines TRBV7-2 with TRBJ1-1, with D possibly being TRBD1 (6 bases). The CDR3 contains 15 residues. Trimming shortened V by 2 bases and J by 2 bases, and 12 bases separated the two germline ends. Germline CDR1 reads SGHTA; CDR2 reads FQGNSA. Written as DNA, the CDR3 is TGTGCCAGCAGCTTACAGAGGGGGGCCAACACTGAAGCTTTCTTT. Its protein is CASSLQRGANTEAFF.

This clonotype appeared a single time. The chain recombines TRBV5-1 with TRBJ2-7; 7 nucleotides agree with TRBD1. V was clipped by 4 bases and J by 0 bases; unmatched bases: 4. The germline V gene has CDR1 SGHRS and CDR2 YFSETQ. The CDR3 is made up of 14 amino acids. CDR3 protein: CASSRGQISYEQYF. CDR3 in DNA: TGCGCCAGCAGCCGGGGACAGATCTCCTACGAGCAGTACTTC.

The chain has TRBV7-9 and TRBJ1-5; D is undetermined. The length of the CDR3 is 14 residues. The germline V gene has CDR1 SEHNR and CDR2 FQNEAQ (reference sequence). V was pared by 1 base and J by 4 bases, with 8 bases between. CDR3 nucleotides: TGTGCCAGCAGCTTAGGTCAGGAAAATCAGCCCCAGCATTTT. Protein: CASSLGQENQPQHF.

This sequence joins TRBV30 and TRBJ2-3; 7 bases match TRBD2. The germline gives CDR1 GTSNPN, CDR2 SVGIG (reference sequence). V dropped 0 bases and J dropped 0; count of bases not matched to a gene: 6. CDR3 length equals 16 residues. CDR3 coding DNA: TGTGCCTGGAGTGTAATCGGCGGGGGAAGCACAGATACGCAGTATTTT. This codes for CAWSVIGGGSTDTQYF.

The chain uses TRBV18 and TRBJ2-3, with a possible D match to TRBD2 (5 bases). CDR3 length equals 18 residues. Germline values: CDR1 KGHSH, CDR2 LQKENI. Trimming took 5 bases from V and 3 from J, leaving 24 bases between them. For the CDR3, the DNA is TGTGCCAGCTCATTCATTCGCGGCCCGGGGTTGGCGACAGATACGCAGTATTTT. Amino acid sequence: CASSFIRGPGLATDTQYF.

V usage is TRBV27 and J usage is TRBJ1-5, with D tentatively TRBD1 (5 bases). CDR3 size: 15 residues. Per the germline V gene, CDR1 is MNHEY and CDR2 is SMNVEV (reference sequence). V lost 4 bases to trimming and J lost 4 bases, with 14 bases between them. The CDR3 reads CASSSQQGGNQPQHF. In DNA, the CDR3 is TGTGCCAGCAGTTCGCAGCAGGGAGGAAATCAGCCCCAGCATTTT.

This chain links TRBV6-5 with TRBJ1-1; D is uncertain. Between the trimmed V and J ends, which lost 2 bases and 7 bases, there was a span of 11 bases. CDR1 MNHEY and CDR2 SVGAGI come from the germline V gene. The CDR3 is made up of 13 amino acids. The CDR3 spells CASSYRAGYEAFF. The CDR3 DNA is TGTGCCAGCAGTTACAGGGCAGGCTATGAAGCTTTCTTT.

On this clonotype: The junction shows a germline mismatch at one end, possibly a read error. The V gene is TRBV29-1, the J gene TRBJ1-2; D call uncertain. This CDR3 is built from 11 residues. Germline CDR1 and CDR2: SQVTM and ANQGSEA. In DNA form, the CDR3 reads TGCAGCGTTGGGGGAGACTACGGCTACACCTTC. This translates into CSVGGDYGYTF.

The chain carries TRBV18 and TRBJ1-1; unclear D gene. CDR1 KGHSH and CDR2 LQKENI come from the germline V gene. CDR3 length: 12 residues. V lost 2 bases and J 5 bases, leaving 6 bases between the germline ends. CDR3 sequence: CASSPGNTEAFF. The CDR3 DNA sequence: TGTGCCAGCTCACCAGGGAATACTGAAGCTTTCTTT.

The V and J genes are TRBV30 and TRBJ2-7; tentatively, D is TRBD1 or TRBD2 (5 bases each). The CDR3 runs to 13 residues. Trimming removed 8 bases at V and 3 bases at J, with 17 bases between. The germline V gene encodes CDR1 GTSNPN and CDR2 SVGIG (reference sequence). The CDR3: CAAGTSTHYEQYF. In DNA form, the CDR3 reads TGTGCCGCCGGGACCTCTACGCACTACGAGCAGTACTTC. The whole variable domain, filled in from reference TRBV30 and TRBJ2-7, reads SQTIHQWPATLVQPVGSPLSLECTVEGTSNPNLYWYRQAAGRGLQLLFYSVGIGQISSEVPQNLSASRPQDRQFILSSKKLLLSDSGFYLCAAGTSTHYEQYFGPGTRLTVT.

In this sample, this clonotype turned up once. The chain employs TRBV7-3 and TRBJ2-5; 9 bases fit TRBD2. The junction had 6 bases not matched to a gene; V was cut back by 5 bases and J by 2 bases. CDR1 and CDR2 from the germline V gene are SGHTA and FQGTGA. There are 15 residues in the CDR3. As DNA, the CDR3 is TGTGCCAGCAGCCCAGGGACTAGCAGACAAGAGACCCAGTACTTC. This encodes CASSPGTSRQETQYF.

The rearrangement links TRBV11-2 to TRBJ2-3; 9 positions agree with TRBD2. CDR1 is SGHAT and CDR2 is FQNNGV in the germline V gene. The CDR3 length is 18 residues. J lost 2 bases, V lost 4 bases, and 13 bases had no gene match. The CDR3 reads CASSSGNSGGPPTDTQYF. The CDR3 DNA sequence: TGTGCCAGCAGCTCCGGAAATAGCGGGGGCCCACCCACAGATACGCAGTATTTT.

To note about this clonotype: One end of the junction fails to match germline, which may point to a read error. This sequence joins TRBV7-7 and TRBJ2-5, with D possibly being TRBD2 (6 bases). This CDR3 spans 14 amino acids. Germline V lookup: CDR1 SSHAT, CDR2 FNYEAQ (reference sequence). CDR3: CASSAAGMGETQYF. The DNA for the CDR3 is TGTGCTAGCAGCGCCGCGGGGATGGGGGAGACCCAGTACTTC.

This sequence joins TRBV30 and TRBJ1-4; 10 positions agree with TRBD1. CDR3 length: 13 amino acids. Germline lookup yields CDR1 GTSNPN and CDR2 SVGIG (reference sequence). This chain's CDR3 is CATAGTGDEKLFF. In DNA form, the CDR3 reads TGTGCAACCGCCGGGACAGGGGACGAAAAACTGTTTTTT.

V and J are TRBV20-1 and TRBJ2-1; 10 bases map to TRBD2. The CDR3 sequence is 13 residues long. J was trimmed by 9 bases and V by 4 bases; bases with no gene match: 6. Germline CDR1 is DFQATT and CDR2 is SNEGSKA (reference sequence). For the CDR3, the DNA is TGCAGTGCTATACTAGCGGGGTGGAGTGAGCAGTTCTTC. This sequence encodes CSAILAGWSEQFF.

The V and J genes are TRBV15 and TRBJ2-3; D gene ambiguous. The ends were cut back, 0 bases at V and 5 bases at J, with 6 bases in the middle. CDR3 length: 13 residues. Germline CDR1 is LNHNV and CDR2 is YYDKDF (reference sequence). This CDR3 is CATSRDNKDTQYF. CDR3 nucleotide sequence: TGTGCCACCAGCAGAGATAATAAAGATACGCAGTATTTT.

The chain has TRBV14 and TRBJ1-2; D ambiguous. The CDR3 is 11 amino acids. CDR1 is SGHDN, CDR2 FVKESK, per germline. V gave up 0 bases and J gave up 8 bases, with 4 bases separating them. CDR3 region: CASSQERGYTF. The CDR3 coding sequence is TGTGCCAGCAGCCAAGAGCGAGGCTACACCTTC. The complete variable domain, with remaining parts taken from reference TRBV14 and TRBJ1-2, reads EAGVTQFPSHSVIEKGQTVTLRCDPISGHDNLYWYRRVMGKEIKFLLHFVKESKQDESGMPNNRFLAERTGGTYSTLKVQPAELEDSGVYFCASSQERGYTFGSGTRLTVV.

The V gene is TRBV30, the J gene TRBJ2-1; a weak D match, TRBD1 (7 bases). Germline loops: CDR1 GTSNPN, CDR2 SVGIG (reference sequence). This CDR3 has 15 residues. The ends were cut back, 4 bases at V and 0 bases at J, with 13 bases in the middle. In DNA, the CDR3 is TGTGCCTGGACAGGGGGACTGAGCTCCTACAATGAGCAGTTCTTC. Translating it yields CAWTGGLSSYNEQFF.

V is TRBV29-1 and J is TRBJ1-2; D call uncertain. V was pared by 7 bases and J by 8 bases, with 14 bases between. Germline assignment: CDR1 SQVTM and CDR2 ANQGSEA. This CDR3 region has 11 residues. The chain's CDR3 is CSAERGEGYTF. The CDR3 nucleotides read TGCAGCGCCGAGCGTGGGGAAGGCTACACCTTC.

The DNA of the CDR3 is TGTGCCAGCAGGCGGGACAGCACTAGCCTTGACGCCCAGCATTTT. Translation: CASRRDSTSLDAQHF. The chain has TRBV12-3 or TRBV12-4 and TRBJ1-5; 7 nucleotides line up with TRBD1. The CDR3 contains 15 residues. After removal of 6 bases from V and 11 bases from J, the junction contained 16 bases not matched to a gene.